The text below deals with one T cell receptor beta chain. The antigen remains unidentified. For TCRbeta, the library was prepared with unique molecular identifiers. TCRdb reprocessed the PCR reads via MiXCR and lists one record per CDR3 protein. The sample includes fewer than 550,000 distinct CDR3 sequences, 10% to 12% of them seen just once. The data derive from a study of T-cell reconstitution after alpha-beta-depleted transplantation in children. Study-wide results and limits: Reportedly, only several hundred clones from non-depleted graft cells drove alpha-beta T-cell counts at about two months. Fresh T-cell production supplied most of the T-cell counts and diversity seen one year after transplant. Surviving recipient T cells and thymic progenitors produced the high day-60 TCRbeta diversity seen in some patients.

This CDR3 is 13 amino acids long. Trimming removed 5 bases from V and 3 bases from J, with 12 bases in between. Looked up from germline, CDR1 is SGHRS and CDR2 is YFSETQ. Source: PBMCs, mostly from graft donor cells, taken 180 days after TCRalphabeta/CD19-depleted stem cell transplant. V usage is TRBV5-1 and J usage is TRBJ2-7; no definite D call. This receptor was taken from a female patient aged 2 to 10 who had a stem cell transplant for aplastic anemia, so the T cells may come from the graft donor. The CDR3 coding sequence is TGCGCCAGCAGAGGAGCGAGGTTCTACGAGCAGTACTTC. Protein sequence: CASRGARFYEQYF.